The next 21 T cell receptor beta chains were all read from a single sample in a study of blood T cell repertoires in COVID-19. Here immunoSEQ multiplex PCR was the method, and the copy in TCRdb shows in-frame clones only, minus some. Altogether over 450,000 clones are present, approximately 88% being singletons, with the ten largest covering roughly 8%. The material sequenced was peripheral blood. Receptor source: a woman in her 50s with COVID-19, enrolled during active disease.

The rearrangement joins TRBV19 to TRBJ2-3, with TRBD1 matching over 9 bases. The CDR3 runs to 13 residues. The germline CDR1 and CDR2 sequences are LNHDA and SQIVND (reference sequence). V lost 4 bases to trimming and J lost 6 bases; unmatched junction nucleotides: 2. The CDR3 DNA reads TGTGCCAGTAGTAGGACAGGGGCGGATACGCAGTATTTT. Protein product: CASSRTGADTQYF.

The CDR3 region has the DNA TGCGCCAGCAGCCCCCCCCCTAGCGGGGGGGAAACAGATACGCAGTATTTT. Amino acids: CASSPPPSGGETDTQYF. The V gene is TRBV4-1, the J gene TRBJ2-3; 12 nucleotides agree with TRBD2. Germline V lookup: CDR1 MGHRA, CDR2 YSYEKL. Trimming took 4 bases from V and 3 from J; bases not matched to a gene: 8. This CDR3 has 17 amino acids.

The chain couples TRBV29-1 to TRBJ1-1; D remains ambiguous. Deletions cut 4 bases from V and 0 bases from J, with 15 bases between. CDR3 length: 15 residues. Germline V gives CDR1 SQVTM, CDR2 ANQGSEA. In DNA form, the CDR3 reads TGCAGCGTTGTTGGAGGAAAGGGAATGAACACTGAAGCTTTCTTT. Protein sequence: CSVVGGKGMNTEAFF.

The chain joins TRBV30 to TRBJ1-1; tentatively, D is TRBD1 (5 bases). The CDR3 is 13 residues long. Germline V lookup: CDR1 GTSNPN, CDR2 SVGIG (reference sequence). Trimming took 4 bases from V and 4 from J, leaving 13 bases between them. CDR3 protein: CAWTQTVSTEAFF. The CDR3, as DNA: TGTGCCTGGACCCAGACAGTTAGCACTGAAGCTTTCTTT.

The rearrangement links TRBV9 to TRBJ2-7; 8 bases match TRBD2. Germline V CDR1 and CDR2: SGDLS, YYNGEE. The CDR3 contains 17 residues. Unmatched junction bases numbered 10, after V lost 0 bases and J lost 2 bases. The DNA of the CDR3 is TGTGCCAGCAGCGTAGGCGGCGCGGGGGGAGCGACCTACGAGCAGTACTTC. Its translation is CASSVGGAGGATYEQYF.

This clone was detected a few times. The V gene is TRBV5-6, the J gene TRBJ2-3; TRBD1 matches 7 bases. CDR1 and CDR2 (germline): SGHDT, YYEEEE. The V segment lost 9 bases and the J segment 8 bases; nucleotides outside the gene matches: 6. The CDR3 consists of 11 residues. In DNA, the CDR3 is TGTGCCACCTCAGGGGGTTTTACGCAGTATTTT. Translated, it gives CATSGGFTQYF.

As regards this clone: Other nucleotide sequences in the sample specify the same CDR3. The gene calls are TRBV5-1 and TRBJ1-1, with D unclear. The CDR3 covers 12 residues. V was cut by 2 bases and J by 5 bases, with 7 bases left in between. Per the germline V gene, CDR1 is SGHRS and CDR2 is YFSETQ. The DNA of the CDR3 is TGCGCCAGCAGCTTTGAGGGAACTGAAGCTTTCTTT. The encoded protein is CASSFEGTEAFF.

The chain employs TRBV5-1 and TRBJ1-4, with TRBD1 matching over 8 bases. This CDR3 contains 14 residues. The germline V gene encodes CDR1 SGHRS and CDR2 YFSETQ. With V trimmed by 2 bases and J by 5 bases, 2 bases remained unmatched. CDR3 sequence (DNA): TGCGCCAGCAGCTTTGGGACAGGAAATGAAAAACTGTTTTTT. Residues: CASSFGTGNEKLFF.

The CDR3, as DNA: TGTGCCAGCAGTTGGGATCTAGCAACACCTTTTACAGATACGCAGTATTTT. This encodes CASSWDLATPFTDTQYF. V gene TRBV2 combines with J gene TRBJ2-3, with D maybe TRBD2 (5 bases). Germline V lookup: CDR1 SNHLY, CDR2 FYNNEI. V lost 5 bases and J 3 bases, leaving 21 bases between the germline ends. The length of the CDR3 is 17 residues.

The J gene is TRBJ1-1, the V gene TRBV4-1; D is possibly TRBD1 (6 bases). V was clipped by 3 bases and J by 3 bases, with 20 bases between them. Per the germline V gene, CDR1 is MGHRA and CDR2 is YSYEKL. The CDR3 runs 17 residues. The CDR3 sequence is CASSQEANRARDTEAFF. CDR3 nucleotide sequence: TGCGCCAGCAGCCAGGAGGCCAACAGGGCCCGGGACACTGAAGCTTTCTTT.

The CDR3 DNA reads TGTGCCAGCAGCTTACCGAGAGGGGGTACGGGGGAGCTGTTTTTT. Protein: CASSLPRGGTGELFF. This chain links TRBV7-6 with TRBJ2-2, with D possibly TRBD1 on 6 matching bases. The V gene's germline CDR1 is SGHVS and CDR2 FNYEAQ. This CDR3 is 15 amino acids long. Trimming took off 2 bases at V and 8 bases at J, with 15 bases between the two ends.

The chain employs TRBV4-1 and TRBJ2-7; 7 bases match TRBD1. V dropped 1 base and J dropped 6; count of bases not matched to a gene: 6. Germline V gives CDR1 MGHRA, CDR2 YSYEKL. CDR3 length: 14 amino acids. CDR3 region: CASSQVNRGIEQYF. CDR3 nucleotides: TGCGCCAGCAGCCAAGTGAACAGGGGAATCGAGCAGTACTTC.

Only one count was recorded for this clone. The V gene is TRBV28, the J gene TRBJ2-5; the match to TRBD1 covers 8 bases. CDR1 and CDR2 (germline): MDHEN, SYDVKM. V shed 6 bases and J 5 bases; nucleotides not matched to a gene: 5. The CDR3 totals 13 residues. CDR3 in DNA: TGTGCCAGCAGCGACAGGGGTTGGGAGACCCAGTACTTC. Translating gives CASSDRGWETQYF.

This chain uses TRBV20-1 with TRBJ2-7, with D perhaps matching TRBD1 (5 bases). Germline V lookup: CDR1 DFQATT, CDR2 SNEGSKA (reference sequence). The CDR3 totals 13 residues. Deletions cut 3 bases from V and 3 bases from J, with 12 bases between. The CDR3 DNA sequence: TGCAGTGCTAGTAAATCAGGGAACTACGAGCAGTACTTC. Its translation is CSASKSGNYEQYF.

This clone appeared a single time. This chain links TRBV7-9 with TRBJ1-5; 9 nucleotides agree with TRBD1. This CDR3 has 17 residues. Per the germline V gene, CDR1 is SEHNR and CDR2 is FQNEAQ (reference sequence). The junction had 7 bases not matched to a gene; V was cut back by 4 bases and J by 0 bases. This chain's CDR3 is CASSSQDRGNSNQPQHF. DNA for the CDR3: TGTGCCAGCAGCTCACAGGACAGGGGTAATAGCAATCAGCCCCAGCATTTT.

Only one count was recorded for this clone. The chain has TRBV21-1 and TRBJ1-3; the table's D call, TRBD1, has no DNA check behind it. TRBV21-1 represents a pseudogene. The CDR3 has 17 residues. The CDR3 nucleotides are TGTGCCAGCAGCAATAAATACAGGGGGCAATACGGAAACACCATATATTTT. The encoded protein is CASSNKYRGQYGNTIYF.

In nucleotides, the CDR3 is TGCGCCAGCAGCTTGGAAGGGGCCGAGCAGTTCTTC. Translated: CASSLEGAEQFF. The chain links TRBV5-1 to TRBJ2-1; tentatively, D is TRBD1 (5 bases). The germline CDR1 and CDR2 sequences are SGHRS and YFSETQ. The CDR3 extends over 12 amino acids. The V end was cut by 0 bases, the J end by 10 bases, with 8 bases between.

J is TRBJ1-1 and V is TRBV5-1; D remains ambiguous. Germline V gene lookup returns CDR1 SGHRS and CDR2 YFSETQ. V lost 0 bases to trimming and J lost 4 bases, with 13 bases between them. The CDR3 loop spans 15 amino acids. CDR3 in DNA: TGCGCCAGCAGCTTGGACACCGCCCGGGGCACTGAAGCTTTCTTT. It translates to CASSLDTARGTEAFF.

This clone came up once. The chain uses TRBV6-6 and TRBJ2-5; D is unclear. Trimming removed 8 bases from V and 5 bases from J, with 6 bases in between. CDR3 size: 10 residues. Germline V gives CDR1 MNHNY, CDR2 SVGAGI (reference sequence). CDR3 sequence: CASEKETQYF. The CDR3 nucleotides are TGTGCCAGCGAGAAGGAGACCCAGTACTTC.

This chain uses TRBV24-1 with TRBJ1-2; 7 bases match TRBD1. The CDR3 spans 14 residues. V was pared by 3 bases and J by 5 bases, with 5 bases of the junction left unmatched. CDR1 and CDR2 (germline): KGHDR, SFDVKD. DNA of the CDR3: TGTGCCACCAGTGATGGACAGGCCGATTATGGCTACACCTTC. It is translated as CATSDGQADYGYTF.

As for this clone: The junction shows a germline mismatch at one end, possibly a read error. This sequence joins TRBV24-1 and TRBJ2-3; D might be TRBD1 (6 bases). Germline CDR1 is KGHDR and CDR2 is SFDVKD. The CDR3 consists of 15 residues. CDR3 region: CATSDLPGGTDTQYF. The DNA of the CDR3 is TGTGCCACCAGTGATTTGCCTGGGGGCACCGATACGCAGTATTTT.